This TCR beta chain emerged from a study of patients and donors after allogeneic stem cell transplantation. The CDR3 consists of 14 residues. TCRdb itself ran the RT-PCR reads through MiXCR, one entry per CDR3 protein. The data show roughly 880,000 distinct CDR3 sequences, approximately 19% seen once. This clonotype was counted at least ten times. The rearrangement links TRBV21-1 to TRBJ2-5; the D call TRBD1 from the table was never checked on the DNA. TRBV21-1 is tagged as a pseudogene. This sequence was found in a human donor who was either an allogeneic HSCT recipient or a stem cell or donor lymphocyte infusion donor (not recorded which). It is not recorded whose cells these are; they may come from a transplant donor. The source material was blood, either unsorted or a sorted T cell fraction (not recorded which). CDR3: CASSNPQARETQYF. CDR3 DNA sequence: TGTGCCAGCAGCAACCCCCAGGCGCGAGAGACCCAGTACTTC.